This T cell receptor beta chain originates from a study of post-analysis software for immune sequencing data. Findings of the study overall: Several TRBV segments were more frequent in patients than controls; TRBV5-6, TRBV5-1 and TRBV20-1 belonged to this group.

The CDR3 length is 14 residues. Germline CDR1 and CDR2: SGHDN and FVKESK. V shed 1 base and J shed 4 bases, with 10 bases lying between them. Comments on this clonotype: The antigen is undetermined.

Sequencing libraries made from TCR beta cDNA carried unique molecular identifiers. T cells, roughly 0.95 to 10 million of them, yielded about 500,000 cDNA molecules. TCRdb ran MiXCR on the PCR reads and lists one entry per CDR3 protein. The sample consists of more than 450,000 distinct CDR3 sequences, around 44% of them appearing once. The genes are TRBV14 and TRBJ1-2, with D unclear. The receptor's source is a girl between 10 and 17 years old with multiple sclerosis. What was sequenced was blood. This CDR3 reads CASSQGTLGYGYTF. As DNA, the CDR3 is TGTGCCAGCAGCCAAGGGACCCTGGGCTATGGCTACACCTTC.